Below, 15 T cell receptor beta chains from the same sample are listed, as sequenced in a study of T-cell reconstitution after alpha-beta-depleted transplantation in children. Unique molecular identifiers were built into the TCRbeta library. A single record per CDR3 protein comes from TCRdb applying MiXCR to the PCR reads. This sample has approximately 300,000 distinct CDR3 sequences, with 9.5% to 13% found just once. The sample here was PBMCs, taken before TCRalphabeta/CD19-depleted stem cell transplant. All receptors come from a boy under three years old with acute myeloid leukemia, due to receive a stem cell transplant.

About this clonotype itself: Possible read error: a much larger clone is one base away. The chain recombines TRBV10-3 with TRBJ2-1; possible D gene TRBD2, 5 bases. The CDR3 has 15 residues. Germline-derived CDR1 and CDR2 are ENHRY and SYGVKD. CDR3 nucleotide sequence: TGTGCCATCAGTGTAGGAGAGGACTCCTACAATGACCAGTTCTTC. Protein sequence: CAISVGEDSYNDQFF.

CDR3: CASSIAGFGGRTDTQYF. The CDR3, as DNA: TGTGCCAGTAGTATAGCGGGTTTTGGGGGGCGGACAGATACGCAGTATTTT. The rearrangement links TRBV19 to TRBJ2-3, with D perhaps assigned TRBD1 or TRBD2 (6 bases each). The CDR3 covers 17 residues. Germline CDR1 LNHDA, CDR2 SQIVND (reference sequence). The V and J ends lost 1 base and 3 bases respectively, with 17 bases between them.

This clonotype was detected many times. The chain uses TRBV5-5 and TRBJ2-2; the match to TRBD1 covers 9 bases. Unmatched junction bases numbered 6, after V lost 0 bases and J lost 3 bases. This CDR3 contains 17 residues. In germline, CDR1 is SGHKS, CDR2 YYEKEE (reference sequence). The DNA of the CDR3 is TGTGCCAGCAGCTTGGGTTTTGGGACAGGGTACACCGGGGAGCTGTTTTTT. Translation: CASSLGFGTGYTGELFF.

This clonotype occurred many times. This chain joins TRBV5-1 and TRBJ2-7; D is tentatively TRBD1 or TRBD2 (6 bases each). Germline lookup yields CDR1 SGHRS and CDR2 YFSETQ. The CDR3 totals 15 residues. V was trimmed by 4 bases and J by 5 bases, leaving 19 bases between them. The CDR3 coding sequence is TGCGCCAGCAGCCCTAAGACAGGCGGGATCCACGAGCAGTACTTC. Translated: CASSPKTGGIHEQYF.

This clonotype occurred a few times. The gene calls are TRBV28 and TRBJ2-4; 11 nucleotides line up with TRBD1. Trimming took 1 base from V and 7 from J; bases not matched to a gene: 12. The CDR3 has 18 amino acids. Germline-derived CDR1 and CDR2 are MDHEN and SYDVKM. The CDR3 is CASSLYGTGGRQGNIQYF. CDR3 in DNA: TGTGCCAGCAGTTTATACGGGACAGGGGGACGCCAGGGGAACATTCAGTACTTC.

The sample holds many counts of this clonotype. This CDR3 reads CASSLEDGNTIYF. Here the CDR3 DNA reads TGTGCCAGCAGTTTAGAGGATGGAAACACCATATATTTT. The V and J genes are TRBV28 and TRBJ1-3, with no clear D. V was pared by 2 bases and J by 3 bases, with 5 bases between. The length of the CDR3 is 13 residues. The germline V gene has CDR1 MDHEN and CDR2 SYDVKM.

Many counts were recorded for this clonotype. A read error may account for a junction end that differs from germline. V usage is TRBV12-3 or TRBV12-4 and J usage is TRBJ1-3; D call uncertain. The CDR3 is 11 residues long. CDR3 bases: TGTGCCAGCAGTGGTGGAAGCACCATATATTTT. It specifies CASSGGSTIYF.

This clonotype was seen at least ten times. The rearrangement uses TRBV7-3 and TRBJ2-1; D unclear. CDR3 length equals 13 residues. Per the germline V gene, CDR1 is SGHTA and CDR2 is FQGTGA. V was pared by 0 bases and J by 4 bases, with 4 bases between. The CDR3, as DNA: TGTGCCAGCAGCTTAACGGAGTACAATGAGCAGTTCTTC. Translation gives CASSLTEYNEQFF.

This clonotype was observed many times. V is TRBV29-1 and J is TRBJ2-7, with TRBD1 matching over 7 bases. From germline, CDR1 is SQVTM and CDR2 ANQGSEA. The CDR3 consists of 13 residues. J lost 3 bases, V lost 2 bases, and 4 bases had no gene match. The CDR3 spells CSVEFRQGYEQYF. CDR3 sequence (DNA): TGCAGCGTTGAATTCCGACAGGGCTACGAGCAGTACTTC.

This clonotype was counted a few times. J is TRBJ2-7 and V is TRBV5-1; either TRBD1 or TRBD2 may supply D (6 bases each). The germline V gene has CDR1 SGHRS and CDR2 YFSETQ. The germline V and J ends were trimmed by 5 bases and 3 bases, with 12 bases remaining between them. The CDR3 totals 13 residues. The CDR3 DNA is TGCGCCAGCAGGTCACAGGGAGGCTACGAGCAGTACTTC. Its protein is CASRSQGGYEQYF.

This clonotype was seen at least ten times. The V gene is TRBV2, the J gene TRBJ2-2; D not certain. Germline loops: CDR1 SNHLY, CDR2 FYNNEI. The V end was cut by 4 bases, the J end by 1 base, with 13 bases between. This CDR3 spans 16 amino acids. The CDR3 reads CASSVLGIENTGELFF. For the CDR3, the DNA is TGTGCCAGCAGTGTGTTGGGGATCGAGAACACCGGGGAGCTGTTTTTT.

Remarks on this clonotype: This could be a read error, since a much larger clone is one nucleotide away. This chain uses TRBV29-1 with TRBJ2-7, with D tentatively TRBD1 (5 bases). The CDR3 runs 11 residues. Germline CDR1 reads SQVTM; CDR2 reads ANQGSEA. The CDR3 nucleotides are TGCAGCGTGCAGGGATCCCACGACCAGTACTTC. It specifies CSVQGSHDQYF.

Many counts were recorded for this clonotype. The rearrangement uses TRBV29-1 and TRBJ2-3; TRBD2 aligns across 11 bases. After removal of 7 bases from V and 0 bases from J, the junction contained 12 bases not matched to a gene. From germline, CDR1 is SQVTM and CDR2 ANQGSEA. CDR3 size: 17 residues. CDR3 nucleotide sequence: TGCAGCGCCGTCCCGGGACTAGCGGCGACTAGCACAGATACGCAGTATTTT. The encoded protein is CSAVPGLAATSTDTQYF.

The sample holds many counts of this clonotype. The rearrangement joins TRBV19 to TRBJ1-5; TRBD1 aligns across 7 bases. The junction had 4 bases not matched to a gene; V was cut back by 5 bases and J by 0 bases. The CDR3 is 15 amino acids. Germline CDR1 LNHDA, CDR2 SQIVND (reference sequence). CDR3 amino acids: CASSSGQVSNQPQHF. The CDR3 nucleotides read TGTGCCAGTAGTTCTGGACAGGTTAGCAATCAGCCCCAGCATTTT.

This clonotype was seen repeatedly, ten times or more. The chain uses TRBV6-1 and TRBJ1-1, with D possibly being TRBD1 (5 bases). The length of the CDR3 is 13 residues. The V end lost 6 bases, the J end lost 3 bases, and 11 bases lay between the germline ends. The germline V gene has CDR1 MNHNS and CDR2 SASEGT. CDR3 in amino acids: CASSRWGDTEAFF. The CDR3, as DNA: TGTGCCAGCAGCCGCTGGGGGGACACTGAAGCTTTCTTT.